This TCR beta chain was captured by sequencing in a study of long-term antiretroviral therapy in people with HIV. immunoSEQ v3.0 was run at survey level. What sequencing targeted per sample was roughly 40,000-55,000 T-cell genomes. The table came from immunoSEQ multiplex PCR; TCRdb's copy has only in-frame clones and leaves some out. Of about 27,000 clones listed, approximately 81% are singletons. There are 16 residues in the CDR3. Germline V CDR1 and CDR2: LNHNV, YYDKDF (reference sequence). Study results and caveats: ART adherence, viral resistance and therapy changes were not recorded.

This clone has just one count. Its antigen is undetermined. Compared with germline, one end of the junction differs, possibly owing to a read error. The receptor's source is a man aged 35 to 55 with HIV. The sequenced sample was unsorted PBMCs, obtained 3 years after starting antiretroviral therapy. V gene TRBV15 combines with J gene TRBJ2-2; 8 nucleotides agree with TRBD2. CDR3 in DNA: TGTGCCACCAGAAGAGAAGCGGGAGTTGGCACCGGGGAGCTGTTTTTT. Translating gives CATRREAGVGTGELFF.